This T cell receptor (beta chain) was found in a study of cytomegalovirus exposure and HLA in healthy donors. Primers for the PCR totalled 60 Vbeta and 13 Jbeta. Data came from immunoSEQ multiplex PCR; TCRdb stores just in-frame clones and leaves some out. The sample has about 160,000 clones; approximately 80% are singletons. The junction had 3 bases not matched to a gene; V was cut back by 4 bases and J by 6 bases. The germline V gene has CDR1 SGHNT and CDR2 YYREEE (reference sequence). The CDR3 is 13 amino acids. The specimen was PBMCs. This TCR derives from a man younger than 45 in good health and CMV-seropositive. This sequence joins TRBV5-4 and TRBJ2-1, with TRBD2 matching 8 bases. CDR3 sequence: CASSMAGGNEQFF. The CDR3, as DNA: TGTGCCAGCAGCATGGCGGGGGGCAATGAGCAGTTCTTC. Looking up the rest from reference TRBV5-4 and TRBJ2-1 gives the full variable domain: ETGVTQSPTHLIKTRGQQVTLRCSSQSGHNTVSWYQQALGQGPQFIFQYYREEENGRGNFPPRFSGLQFPNYSSELNVNALELDDSALYLCASSMAGGNEQFFGPGTRLTVL.